The source of this TCR beta chain is a study of monozygotic twins with inflammatory bowel disease. On this clonotype itself: The antigen is undetermined.

TCRdb reprocessed the 5' RACE reads, with one entry per CDR3 protein and no DNA. This sample's table reports approximately 340,000 distinct CDR3 sequences. Findings and limits, study-wide: Compared with healthy co-twins, IBD patients showed reduced TCRbeta repertoire diversity by inverse Simpson.

The germline CDR1 and CDR2 sequences are LNHDA and SQIVND (reference sequence). The CDR3 length is 15 residues. The TCR was taken from a human donor with ulcerative colitis or Crohn's disease, or a healthy co-twin of an affected twin (not recorded which). J is TRBJ1-1 and V is TRBV19; lacking DNA, the TRBD1 call made by TCRdb goes unchecked. Sequenced material: blood. The CDR3 sequence: CASVRGHYTNTEAFF.